This T cell receptor (beta chain) appears in the sequencing data of a study of Ad26.COV2.S vaccination and SARS-CoV-2 variants. Across the whole study: Dosing was one shot or two shots 56 days apart. Study results and caveats: Similar non-spike TCR breadth was observed in recipients of vaccine and of placebo.

Comment on this clone: The target antigen is unknown.

Trimming at V came to 4 bases and at J to 10 bases, leaving 9 bases not matched to a gene. Germline V CDR1 and CDR2: SGHTS, YDEGEE. The CDR3 sequence is 13 residues long. Sample treatment: 15 to 20 received Ad26.COV2.S at low or high dose, single or two shots; 5 received placebo; per-sample allocation not given. Sampling happened 63 days after the first vaccine or placebo injection. At a Boston site, the person donating was an adult of 18-55 years. The data were produced by immunoSEQ multiplex PCR, yet TCRdb's version contains in-frame clones alone and is incomplete. This table has approximately 340,000 clones, 85% appearing once.

The sequence was obtained from a person aged 18-60 years who received the Ad26.COV2.S COVID-19 vaccine or a placebo. The J gene is TRBJ2-3, the V gene TRBV5-8, with 7 bases fitting TRBD2. The source was peripheral blood, collected in a trial of Ad26.COV2.S vaccine versus placebo. The CDR3 spells CASSSGLVSAQYF. DNA for the CDR3: TGTGCCAGCAGCAGCGGACTAGTTTCGGCGCAGTATTTT.